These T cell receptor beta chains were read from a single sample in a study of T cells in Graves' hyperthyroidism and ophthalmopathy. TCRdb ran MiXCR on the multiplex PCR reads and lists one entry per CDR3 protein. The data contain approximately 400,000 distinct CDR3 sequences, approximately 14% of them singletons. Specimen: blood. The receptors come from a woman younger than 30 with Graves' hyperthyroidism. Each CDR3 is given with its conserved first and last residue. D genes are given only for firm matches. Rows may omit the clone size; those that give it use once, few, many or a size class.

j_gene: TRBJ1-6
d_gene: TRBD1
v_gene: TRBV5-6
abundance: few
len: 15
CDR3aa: CASSLWDRDNSPLHF
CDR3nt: TGTGCCAGCAGCTTGTGGGACAGGGATAATTCACCCCTCCACTTT

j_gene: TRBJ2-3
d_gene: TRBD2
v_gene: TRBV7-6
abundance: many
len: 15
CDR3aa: CASSLGTGGLDTQYF
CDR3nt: TGTGCCAGCAGCTTAGGAACGGGAGGGTTAGATACGCAGTATTTT

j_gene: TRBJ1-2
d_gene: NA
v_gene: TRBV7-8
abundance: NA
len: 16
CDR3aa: CASSLFGTLDNYGYTF
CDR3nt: TGTGCCAGCAGCTTATTTGGGACACTCGATAACTATGGCTACACCTTC

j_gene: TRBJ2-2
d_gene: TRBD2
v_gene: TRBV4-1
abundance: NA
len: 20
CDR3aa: CASSPRVFGTSGGRAGELFF
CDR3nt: TGCGCCAGCAGCCCGCGTGTATTCGGGACTAGCGGGGGGAGGGCCGGGGAGCTGTTTTTT

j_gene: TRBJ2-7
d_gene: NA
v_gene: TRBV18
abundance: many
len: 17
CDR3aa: CASSPLSGGSRSYEQYF
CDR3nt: TGTGCCAGCTCACCACTCTCCGGCGGATCCCGTTCCTACGAGCAGTACTTC

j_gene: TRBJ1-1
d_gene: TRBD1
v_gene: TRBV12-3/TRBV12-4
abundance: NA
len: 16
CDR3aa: CASSRTNRGMNTEAFF
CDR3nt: TGTGCCAGCAGTCGCACTAACAGGGGAATGAACACTGAAGCTTTCTTT

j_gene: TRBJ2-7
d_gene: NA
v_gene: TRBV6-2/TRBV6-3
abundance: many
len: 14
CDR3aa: CASSYSRTSYEQYF
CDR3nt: TGTGCCAGCAGTTACTCAAGGACGAGTTACGAGCAGTACTTC

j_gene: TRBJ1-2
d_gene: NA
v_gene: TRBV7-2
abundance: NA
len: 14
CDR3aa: CASSLVRQGGGYTF
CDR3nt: TGTGCCAGCAGCTTAGTACGGCAGGGCGGGGGCTACACCTTC

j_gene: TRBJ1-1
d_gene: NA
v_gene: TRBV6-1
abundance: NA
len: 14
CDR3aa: CASSEASGTSKAFF
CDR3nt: TGTGCCAGCAGTGAAGCATCCGGGACCTCTAAAGCTTTCTTT

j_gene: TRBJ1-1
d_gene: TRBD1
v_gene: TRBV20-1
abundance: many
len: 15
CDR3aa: CSASRDSRFNTEAFF
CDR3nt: TGCAGTGCTTCCCGGGACAGTCGATTCAACACTGAAGCTTTCTTT